This T cell receptor (beta chain) stems from a study of blood T cell repertoires in COVID-19. This CDR3 is built from 15 residues. V was shortened by 0 bases and J by 4 bases, with 7 bases between the two germline ends. Germline loops: CDR1 LGHDT, CDR2 YNNKEL (reference sequence). Method: immunoSEQ multiplex PCR; TCRdb's copy keeps in-frame clones and lacks some. There are roughly 360,000 clones in the sample; more than 70% occur only once, and 1% to 1.5% lies in the top ten. Enrolled through a virtual design, the participants were between roughly 18 and 95 years of age and came from 24 US areas. This sequence originates from a man aged 25-45 years who had recovered from COVID-19. Sequencing was performed on PBMCs or T cells enriched from blood (not recorded which). The chain has TRBV3-1 (or the pseudogene TRBV3-2) and TRBJ1-6; tentatively, D is TRBD1 (5 bases). CDR3: CASSQEGLYNSPLHF. For the CDR3, the DNA is TGTGCCAGCAGCCAAGAGGGGCTATATAATTCACCCCTCCACTTT.